This TCR beta chain is drawn from a study of cytomegalovirus exposure and HLA in healthy donors. For the study at large: A previous analysis identified around 120 million unique TCR beta sequences derived from about 180 million T cells. General study points: Three CMV-associated chains proved CMV antigen-specific in vitro.

The PCR used 60 Vbeta and 13 Jbeta primers. TCRdb's copy holds only in-frame clones and misses some; the assay was immunoSEQ multiplex PCR. The table has more than 80,000 clones, approximately 80% seen once; the top ten hold more than 3%. In the case of this clone: No antigen is known for it.

Germline CDR1 and CDR2: SGHAT and FQNNGV. The CDR3 sequence is 16 residues long. V trimming: 1 base; J trimming: 1 base; junction bases outside the gene matches: 3. J is TRBJ2-2 and V is TRBV11-2; TRBD1 agrees at 7 bases. This clonotype originated in a man aged 55-75 years in good health and CMV-seronegative. Specimen: PBMCs. Here the CDR3 DNA reads TGTGCCAGCAGCTTAGTTAGGGGGCTGAACACCGGGGAGCTGTTTTTT. Amino acid sequence: CASSLVRGLNTGELFF. Supplemented by reference TRBV11-2 and TRBJ2-2, the full variable domain reads EAGVAQSPRYKIIEKRQSVAFWCNPISGHATLYWYQQILGQGPKLLIQFQNNGVVDDSQLPKDRFSAERLKGVDSTLKIQPAKLEDSAVYLCASSLVRGLNTGELFFGEGSRLTVL.